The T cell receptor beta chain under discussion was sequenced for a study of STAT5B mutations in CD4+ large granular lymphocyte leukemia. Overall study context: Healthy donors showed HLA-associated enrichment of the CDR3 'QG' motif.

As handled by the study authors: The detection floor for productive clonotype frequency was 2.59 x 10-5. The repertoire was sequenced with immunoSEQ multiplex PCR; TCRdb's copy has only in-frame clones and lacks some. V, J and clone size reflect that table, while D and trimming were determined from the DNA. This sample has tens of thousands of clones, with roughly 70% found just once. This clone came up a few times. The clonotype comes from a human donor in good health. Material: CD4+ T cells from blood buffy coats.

DNA of the CDR3: TGTGCCAGCAGCTTAGGGGACAGGCTGCAGCATTTT. Translation: CASSLGDRLQHF. The chain uses TRBV7-9 and TRBJ1-5, with 8 positions matching TRBD1. The CDR3 contains 12 residues. CDR1 and CDR2 from the germline V gene are SEHNR and FQNEAQ (reference sequence). V gave up 1 base and J gave up 13 bases; unmatched junction bases: 3. Complete variable domain (other parts from reference TRBV7-9 and TRBJ1-5): DTGVSQNPRHKITKRGQNVTFRCDPISEHNRLYWYRQTLGQGPEFLTYFQNEAQLEKSRLLSDRFSAERPKGSFSTLEIQRTEQGDSAMYLCASSLGDRLQHFGDGTRLSIL.